This entry lists 6 T cell receptor beta chains sequenced from one sample in a study of blood T cell repertoires in COVID-19. TCRdb's table, derived via immunoSEQ multiplex PCR, lists solely in-frame clones and lacks some. Of approximately 140,000 clones listed, roughly 82% were seen once; the top ten hold over 2%. The sample was peripheral blood. The receptors shown here come from a man in his sixties or seventies with acute or convalescent COVID-19.

This sequence joins TRBV14 and TRBJ2-3; perhaps TRBD2 as D (6 bases). This CDR3 comprises 14 residues. V dropped 3 bases and J dropped 9 bases, with 16 bases sitting between them. From germline, CDR1 is SGHDN and CDR2 FVKESK. Here the CDR3 DNA reads TGTGCCAGCAGCCAGGTCCTAGCGTGGGAAACGCAGTATTTT. Protein sequence: CASSQVLAWETQYF.

This clone was seen a few times. This chain uses TRBV6-5 with TRBJ1-2; TRBD1 aligns across 7 bases. Germline lookup yields CDR1 MNHEY and CDR2 SVGAGI. Trimming took 6 bases from V and 0 from J; bases not matched to a gene: 4. This CDR3 region has 14 residues. The chain's CDR3 is CASRQTGSNYGYTF. The CDR3, as DNA: TGTGCCAGCAGACAGACAGGGTCTAACTATGGCTACACCTTC.

The genes are TRBV28 and TRBJ2-2, with 7 bases matching TRBD1. The CDR3 spans 15 residues. CDR1 and CDR2 from the germline V gene are MDHEN and SYDVKM. Trimming cost V 2 bases and J 4 bases; bases outside gene matches: 4. The CDR3 DNA reads TGTGCCAGCAGTTTAGCAGGGGGTATCACCGGGGAGCTGTTTTTT. This gives the protein CASSLAGGITGELFF.

A word on this clone: Within the sample, other DNA sequences also encode this same CDR3. The gene calls are TRBV7-3 and TRBJ1-1, with a possible D match to TRBD1 (6 bases). Germline V gene sequence: CDR1 SGHTA, CDR2 FQGTGA. The CDR3 is 14 amino acids. Trimming pared 5 bases from V and 5 bases from J, leaving 15 bases between. The CDR3 sequence is CASSPQGLGTEAFF. In DNA, the CDR3 is TGTGCCAGCAGCCCCCAGGGGCTAGGGACTGAAGCTTTCTTT.

The chain has TRBV15 and TRBJ1-1; D gene unclear. V shed 8 bases and J shed 0 bases, with 13 bases lying between them. From germline, CDR1 is LNHNV and CDR2 YYDKDF (reference sequence). The CDR3 covers 14 residues. CDR3 DNA sequence: TGTGCCACCCAGCCAGGAACCATGAACACTGAAGCTTTCTTT. Translating it yields CATQPGTMNTEAFF.

The chain joins TRBV28 to TRBJ2-5; TRBD2 matches at 14 bases. Germline V gene lookup returns CDR1 MDHEN and CDR2 SYDVKM. Trimming removed 7 bases from V and 5 bases from J; junction bases left unmatched: 9. CDR3 size: 16 residues. The CDR3 loop is CASTLGTSGRLETQYF. The CDR3 DNA sequence: TGTGCCAGCACATTAGGGACTAGCGGGAGATTGGAGACCCAGTACTTC.